This TCR beta chain is drawn from a study of beta chain features in type 1 diabetes. Broader study findings: Shortening that was moderate but significant affected the TCRB CDR3s of Type 1 diabetes patients in all four CD4+ subsets.

Worth noting for this clone: Its antigen remains unknown.

Every isolated RNA sample was fully reverse transcribed, so sequencing captured expressed TCRB transcripts. Repertoires were generated with immunoSEQ multiplex PCR, while TCRdb's copy carries only in-frame clones and drops some. The sample records roughly 330,000 clones, roughly 13% being singletons. Sequencing was done on a sample of naive CD4+ T cells from blood. The TCR comes from a woman aged 18-29 years with type 1 diabetes.

The CDR3 here is CASSPRGALGAQYF. The CDR3 nucleotides read TGTGCCAGCAGTCCCCGGGGGGCCCTAGGTGCGCAGTACTTC. The chain combines TRBV6-5 with TRBJ2-7, with D possibly TRBD2 on 7 matching bases. CDR3 length: 14 residues. Trimming took 5 bases from V and 9 from J, leaving 20 bases between them. Germline CDR1 reads MNHEY; CDR2 reads SVGAGI.